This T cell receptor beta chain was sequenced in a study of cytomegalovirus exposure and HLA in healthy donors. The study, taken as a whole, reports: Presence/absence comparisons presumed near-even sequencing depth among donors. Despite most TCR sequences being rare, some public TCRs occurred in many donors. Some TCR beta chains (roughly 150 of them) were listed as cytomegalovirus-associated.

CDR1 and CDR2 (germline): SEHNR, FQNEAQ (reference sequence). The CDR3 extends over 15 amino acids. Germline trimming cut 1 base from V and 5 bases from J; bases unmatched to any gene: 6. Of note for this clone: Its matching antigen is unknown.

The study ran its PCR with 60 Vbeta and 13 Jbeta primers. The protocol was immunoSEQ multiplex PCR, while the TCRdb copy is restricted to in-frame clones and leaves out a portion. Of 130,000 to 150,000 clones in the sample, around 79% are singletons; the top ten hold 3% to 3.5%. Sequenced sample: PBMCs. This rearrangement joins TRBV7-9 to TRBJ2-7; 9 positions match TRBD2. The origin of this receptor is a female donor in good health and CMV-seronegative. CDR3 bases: TGTGCCAGCAGCTTAGGAAGCGGGAGGATCCACGAGCAGTACTTC. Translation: CASSLGSGRIHEQYF.